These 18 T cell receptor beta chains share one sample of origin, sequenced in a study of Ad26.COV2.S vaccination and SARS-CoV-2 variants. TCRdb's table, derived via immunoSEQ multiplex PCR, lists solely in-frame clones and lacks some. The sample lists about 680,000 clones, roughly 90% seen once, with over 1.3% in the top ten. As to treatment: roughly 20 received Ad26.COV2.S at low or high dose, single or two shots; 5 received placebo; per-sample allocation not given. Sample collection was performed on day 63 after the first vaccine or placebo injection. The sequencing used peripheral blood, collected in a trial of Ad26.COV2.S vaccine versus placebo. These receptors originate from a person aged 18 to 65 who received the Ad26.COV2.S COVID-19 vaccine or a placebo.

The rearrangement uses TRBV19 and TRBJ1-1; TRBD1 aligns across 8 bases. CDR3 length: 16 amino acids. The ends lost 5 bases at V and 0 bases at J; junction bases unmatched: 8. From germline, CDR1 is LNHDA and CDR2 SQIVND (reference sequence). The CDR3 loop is CASSPRQGSLNTEAFF. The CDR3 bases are TGTGCCAGTAGTCCTCGACAGGGGTCGCTGAACACTGAAGCTTTCTTT.

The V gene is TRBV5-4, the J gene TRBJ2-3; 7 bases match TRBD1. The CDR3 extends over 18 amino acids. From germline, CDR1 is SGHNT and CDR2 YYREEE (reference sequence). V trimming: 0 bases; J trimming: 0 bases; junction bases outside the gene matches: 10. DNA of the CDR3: TGTGCCAGCAGCTTGGCAAATTTCGGGACAGCTAGCACAGATACGCAGTATTTT. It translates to CASSLANFGTASTDTQYF.

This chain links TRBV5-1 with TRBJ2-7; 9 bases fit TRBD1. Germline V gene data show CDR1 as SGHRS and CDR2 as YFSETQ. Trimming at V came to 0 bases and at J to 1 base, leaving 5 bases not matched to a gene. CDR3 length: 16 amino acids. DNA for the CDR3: TGCGCCAGCAGCTTGGCCCGGGACAGGGATTCCTACGAGCAGTACTTC. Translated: CASSLARDRDSYEQYF.

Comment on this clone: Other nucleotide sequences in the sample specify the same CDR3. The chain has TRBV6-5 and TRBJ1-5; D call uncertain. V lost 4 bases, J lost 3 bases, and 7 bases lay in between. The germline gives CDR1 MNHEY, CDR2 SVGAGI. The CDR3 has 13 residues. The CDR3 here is CASSSRDNQPQHF. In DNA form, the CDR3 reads TGTGCCAGCAGTTCGAGGGACAATCAGCCCCAGCATTTT.

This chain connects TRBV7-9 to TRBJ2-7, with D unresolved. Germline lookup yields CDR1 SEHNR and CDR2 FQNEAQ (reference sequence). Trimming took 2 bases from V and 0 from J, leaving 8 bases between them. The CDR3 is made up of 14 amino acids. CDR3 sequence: CASSLQASSYEQYF. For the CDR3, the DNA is TGTGCCAGCAGCTTACAGGCTTCCTCCTACGAGCAGTACTTC.

CDR3 in DNA: TGTGCCAGCAGATTACAGGGGGGGAGGTACGAGCAGTACTTC. Its protein is CASRLQGGRYEQYF. This chain links TRBV5-4 with TRBJ2-7, with D possibly TRBD1 on 8 matching bases. This CDR3 has 14 residues. Deletions cut 5 bases from V and 4 bases from J, with 16 bases between. CDR1 SGHNT and CDR2 YYREEE come from the germline V gene (reference sequence).

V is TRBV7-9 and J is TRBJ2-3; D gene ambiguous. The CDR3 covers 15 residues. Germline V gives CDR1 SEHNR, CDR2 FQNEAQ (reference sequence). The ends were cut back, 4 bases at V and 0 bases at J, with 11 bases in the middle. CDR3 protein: CASSSSSFSTDTQYF. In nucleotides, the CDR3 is TGTGCCAGCAGCTCCTCGAGTTTTAGCACAGATACGCAGTATTTT.

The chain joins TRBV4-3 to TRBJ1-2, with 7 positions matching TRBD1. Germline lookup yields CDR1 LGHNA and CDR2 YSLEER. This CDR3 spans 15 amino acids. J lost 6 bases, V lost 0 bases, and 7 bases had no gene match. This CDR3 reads CASSQDLGGADGYTF. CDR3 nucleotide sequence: TGCGCCAGCAGCCAAGATTTAGGGGGCGCAGATGGCTACACCTTC.

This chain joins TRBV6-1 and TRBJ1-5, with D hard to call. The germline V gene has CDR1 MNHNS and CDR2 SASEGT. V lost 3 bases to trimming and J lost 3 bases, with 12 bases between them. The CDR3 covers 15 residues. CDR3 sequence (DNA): TGTGCCAGCAGTGACCCAGCCGCGTCCAATCAGCCCCAGCATTTT. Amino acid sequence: CASSDPAASNQPQHF.

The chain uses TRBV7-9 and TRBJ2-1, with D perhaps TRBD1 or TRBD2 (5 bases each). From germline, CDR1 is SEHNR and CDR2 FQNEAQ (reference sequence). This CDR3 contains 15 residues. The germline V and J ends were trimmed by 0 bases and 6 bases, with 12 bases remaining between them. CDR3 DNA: TGTGCCAGCAGCTTAGCGGGGGTAACGGGCAATGAGCAGTTCTTC. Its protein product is CASSLAGVTGNEQFF.

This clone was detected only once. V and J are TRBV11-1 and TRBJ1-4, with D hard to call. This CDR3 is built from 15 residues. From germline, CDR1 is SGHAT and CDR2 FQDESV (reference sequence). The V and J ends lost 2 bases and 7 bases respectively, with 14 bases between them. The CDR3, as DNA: TGTGCCAGCAGCTTAAGTGTAGGGTCGGGTGAAAAACTGTTTTTT. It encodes CASSLSVGSGEKLFF.

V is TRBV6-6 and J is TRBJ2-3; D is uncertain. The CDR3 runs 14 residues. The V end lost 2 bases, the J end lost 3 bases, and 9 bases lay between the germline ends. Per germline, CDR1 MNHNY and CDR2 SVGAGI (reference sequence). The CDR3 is CASSYPPPTDTQYF. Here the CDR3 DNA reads TGTGCCAGCAGTTACCCTCCCCCGACAGATACGCAGTATTTT.

The DNA for the CDR3 is TGTGCCAGTAGTATCGCCCCCTATGGCTACACCTTC. Its protein is CASSIAPYGYTF. The rearrangement links TRBV19 to TRBJ1-2; D is unresolved. The CDR3 loop spans 12 amino acids. CDR1 is LNHDA and CDR2 is SQIVND in the germline V gene (reference sequence). V lost 3 bases to trimming and J lost 4 bases, with 6 bases between them.

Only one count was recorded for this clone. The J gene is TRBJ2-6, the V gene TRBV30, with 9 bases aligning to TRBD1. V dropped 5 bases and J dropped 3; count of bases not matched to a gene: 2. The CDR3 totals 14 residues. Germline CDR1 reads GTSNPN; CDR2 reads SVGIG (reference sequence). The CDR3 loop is CAWGDRVGANVLTF. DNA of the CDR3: TGTGCCTGGGGGGACAGGGTTGGGGCCAACGTCCTGACTTTC.

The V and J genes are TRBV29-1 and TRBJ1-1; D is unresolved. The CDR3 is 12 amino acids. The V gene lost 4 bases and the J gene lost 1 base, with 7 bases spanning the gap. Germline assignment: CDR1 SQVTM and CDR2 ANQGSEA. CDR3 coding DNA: TGCAGCGTTGGTTCGAGGAACACTGAAGCTTTCTTT. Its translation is CSVGSRNTEAFF.

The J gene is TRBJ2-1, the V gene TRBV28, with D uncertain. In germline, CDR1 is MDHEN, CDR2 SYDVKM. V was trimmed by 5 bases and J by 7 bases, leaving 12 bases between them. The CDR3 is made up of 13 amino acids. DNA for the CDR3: TGTGCCAGCAGTGGTTCCCCCGGTAATGAGCAGTTCTTC. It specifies CASSGSPGNEQFF.

The CDR3 loop is CASSQVTGTGGSYEQYF. DNA of the CDR3: TGTGCCAGCAGCCAAGTCACCGGGACAGGGGGCTCCTACGAGCAGTACTTC. This chain links TRBV4-2 with TRBJ2-7, with TRBD1 matching over 11 bases. With V trimmed by 1 base and J by 0 bases, 5 bases remained unmatched. This CDR3 spans 17 amino acids. Germline assignment: CDR1 LGHNA and CDR2 YNFKEQ.

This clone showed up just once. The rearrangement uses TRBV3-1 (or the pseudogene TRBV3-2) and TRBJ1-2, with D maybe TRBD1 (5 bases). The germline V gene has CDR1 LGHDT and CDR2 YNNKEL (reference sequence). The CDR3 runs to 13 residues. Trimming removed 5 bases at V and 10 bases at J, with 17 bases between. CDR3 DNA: TGTGCCAGCAGCAAACTTGGAGGGGCGTCCTACACCTTC. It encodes CASSKLGGASYTF.